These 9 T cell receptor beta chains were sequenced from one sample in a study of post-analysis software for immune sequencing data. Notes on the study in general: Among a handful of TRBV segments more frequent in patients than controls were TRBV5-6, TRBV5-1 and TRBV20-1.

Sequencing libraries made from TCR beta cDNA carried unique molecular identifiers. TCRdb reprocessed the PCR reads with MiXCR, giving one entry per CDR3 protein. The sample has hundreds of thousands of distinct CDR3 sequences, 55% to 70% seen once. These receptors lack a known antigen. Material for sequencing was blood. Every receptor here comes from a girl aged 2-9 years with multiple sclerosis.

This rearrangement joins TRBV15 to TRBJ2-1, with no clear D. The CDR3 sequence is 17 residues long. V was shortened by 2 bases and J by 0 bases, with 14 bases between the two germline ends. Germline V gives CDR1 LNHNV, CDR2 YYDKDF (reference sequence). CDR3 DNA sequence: TGTGCCACCAGCAGAAACCCAGGAGTTAGCTCCTACAATGAGCAGTTCTTC. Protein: CATSRNPGVSSYNEQFF.

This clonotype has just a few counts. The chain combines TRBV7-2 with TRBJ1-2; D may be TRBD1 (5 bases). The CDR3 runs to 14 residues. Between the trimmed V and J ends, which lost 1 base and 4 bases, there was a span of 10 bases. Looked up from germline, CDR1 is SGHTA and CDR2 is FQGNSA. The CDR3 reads CASSLDNRPYGYTF. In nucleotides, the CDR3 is TGTGCCAGCAGCTTAGACAACAGGCCCTATGGCTACACCTTC.

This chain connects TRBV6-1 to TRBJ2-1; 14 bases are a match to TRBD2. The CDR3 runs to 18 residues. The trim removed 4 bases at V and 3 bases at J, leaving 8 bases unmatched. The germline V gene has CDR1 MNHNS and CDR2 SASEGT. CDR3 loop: CASSARLAGGPSYNEQFF. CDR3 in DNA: TGTGCCAGCAGTGCACGACTAGCGGGAGGGCCGAGCTACAATGAGCAGTTCTTC.

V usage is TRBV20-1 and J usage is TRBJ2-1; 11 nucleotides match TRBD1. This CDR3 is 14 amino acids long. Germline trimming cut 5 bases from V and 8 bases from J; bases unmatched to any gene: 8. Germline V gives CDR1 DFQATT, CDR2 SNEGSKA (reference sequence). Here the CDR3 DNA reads TGCAGTGCTTCGGGACAGGGGGGTCAAGATGAGCAGTTCTTC. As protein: CSASGQGGQDEQFF.

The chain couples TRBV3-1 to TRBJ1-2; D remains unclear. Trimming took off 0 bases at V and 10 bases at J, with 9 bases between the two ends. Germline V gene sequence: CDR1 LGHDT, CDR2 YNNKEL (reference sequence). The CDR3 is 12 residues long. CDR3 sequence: CASSQDVVVYTF. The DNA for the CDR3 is TGTGCCAGCAGCCAAGATGTCGTGGTCTACACCTTC.

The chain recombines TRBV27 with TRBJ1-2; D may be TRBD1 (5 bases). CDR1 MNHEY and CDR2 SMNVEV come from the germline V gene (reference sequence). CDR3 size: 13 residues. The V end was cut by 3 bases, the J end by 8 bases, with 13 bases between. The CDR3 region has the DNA TGTGCCAGCAGTTTCGGAGGGGAGAGAGGCTACACCTTC. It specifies CASSFGGERGYTF.

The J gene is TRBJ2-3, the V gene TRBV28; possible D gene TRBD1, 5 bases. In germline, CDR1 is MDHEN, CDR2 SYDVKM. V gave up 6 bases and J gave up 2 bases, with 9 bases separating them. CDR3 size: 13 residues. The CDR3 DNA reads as TGTGCCAGCAGGGACATCACCACAGATACGCAGTATTTT. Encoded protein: CASRDITTDTQYF. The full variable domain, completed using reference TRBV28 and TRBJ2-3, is DVKVTQSSRYLVKRTGEKVFLECVQDMDHENMFWYRQDPGLGLRLIYFSYDVKMKEKGDIPEGYSVSREKKERFSLILESASTNQTSMYLCASRDITTDTQYFGPGTRLTVL.

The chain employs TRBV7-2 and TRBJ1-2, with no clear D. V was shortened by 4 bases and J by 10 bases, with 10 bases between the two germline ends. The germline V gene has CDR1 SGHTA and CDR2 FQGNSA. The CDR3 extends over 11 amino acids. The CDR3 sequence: CASSSSNHYTF. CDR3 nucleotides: TGTGCCAGCAGCTCCAGCAACCACTACACCTTC. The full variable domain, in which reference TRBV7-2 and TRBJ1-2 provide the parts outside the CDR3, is GAGVSQSPSNKVTEKGKDVELRCDPISGHTALYWYRQSLGQGLEFLIYFQGNSAPDKSGLPSDRFSAERTGGSVSTLTIQRTQQEDSAVYLCASSSSNHYTFGSGTRLTVV.

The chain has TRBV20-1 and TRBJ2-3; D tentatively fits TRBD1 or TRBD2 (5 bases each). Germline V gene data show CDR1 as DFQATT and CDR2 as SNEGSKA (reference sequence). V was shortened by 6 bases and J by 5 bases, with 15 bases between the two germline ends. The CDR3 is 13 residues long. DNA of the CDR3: TGCAGTGCGACGGCCTTGAGGGGAGATACGCAGTATTTT. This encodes CSATALRGDTQYF.